These T cell receptor beta chains were read from a single sample in a study of blood T cell repertoires in COVID-19. TCRdb keeps only in-frame clones here, not all; method: immunoSEQ multiplex PCR. The table includes a few hundred thousand clones, approximately 90% detected once. Sequenced sample: PBMCs or T cells enriched from blood (not recorded which). The receptors here all came from a woman younger than 30 who had been exposed to COVID-19. Each CDR3 is given with its conserved first and last residue. A D gene is named only where the DNA matches it firmly. Some rows have no size entry. The others give once, few or many, or a class for an expanded clone.

V,J,D,size,CDR3,DNA
TRBV3-1/TRBV3-2,TRBJ1-5,NA,NA,CASVGSPEADQPQHF,TGTGCCAGCGTAGGCTCCCCGGAGGCTGATCAGCCCCAGCATTTT
TRBV11-2,TRBJ2-7,TRBD1,NA,CASSLVAGTGTHEQYF,TGTGCCAGCAGCTTAGTGGCTGGGACAGGGACCCACGAGCAGTACTTC
TRBV5-5,TRBJ2-1,TRBD2,NA,CASSFLLAGINEQFF,TGTGCCAGCAGCTTTTTACTAGCGGGGATCAATGAGCAGTTCTTC
TRBV4-1,TRBJ1-4,TRBD1,few,CASSQGQGMAEKLFF,TGCGCCAGCAGCCAAGGACAGGGGATGGCTGAAAAACTGTTTTTT
TRBV6-2/TRBV6-3,TRBJ1-1,NA,NA,CASSAVRNTEAFF,TGTGCCAGCAGTGCGGTCAGGAACACTGAAGCTTTCTTT
TRBV15,TRBJ2-7,TRBD1,NA,CATSTKQGTEQYF,TGTGCCACCAGCACAAAACAGGGGACCGAGCAGTACTTC
TRBV2,TRBJ1-1,NA,NA,CASSEPVNTEAFF,TGTGCCAGCAGTGAACCAGTCAACACTGAAGCTTTCTTT
TRBV4-1,TRBJ2-5,TRBD1,once,CASSQGLRDRVYF,TGCGCCAGCAGCCAAGGGCTACGGGACAGGGTGTACTTC
TRBV5-4,TRBJ1-4,TRBD1,NA,CASSLGMTGYGNEKLFF,TGTGCCAGCAGCTTGGGTATGACAGGGTATGGGAATGAAAAACTGTTTTTT
TRBV5-4,TRBJ1-4,NA,NA,CASSPSMGAELFF,TGTGCCAGCAGCCCGAGTATGGGGGCAGAACTGTTTTTT
TRBV19,TRBJ1-2,NA,NA,CASSIKGGSYGYTF,TGTGCCAGTAGTATTAAGGGAGGGAGCTATGGCTACACCTTC
TRBV5-1,TRBJ2-3,TRBD2,NA,CASSSLAGGTDTQYF,TGCGCCAGCAGCTCTTTAGCGGGAGGCACAGATACGCAGTATTTT
TRBV27,TRBJ2-7,TRBD2,NA,CASRITGGSEQYF,TGTGCCAGCAGAATAACGGGAGGTTCCGAGCAGTACTTC
TRBV19,TRBJ1-1,TRBD1,NA,CASSPGTVEAFF,TGTGCCAGTAGTCCCGGGACAGTTGAAGCTTTCTTT
TRBV28,TRBJ2-1,TRBD2,once,CASSSPGTSGSWGYNEQFF,TGTGCCAGCAGTAGTCCCGGGACTAGCGGGAGTTGGGGTTACAATGAGCAGTTCTTC
TRBV11-2,TRBJ1-5,NA,few,CASSVVGSQPQHF,TGTGCCAGCAGCGTCGTCGGGAGTCAGCCCCAGCATTTT
TRBV10-3,TRBJ2-7,TRBD2,NA,CAIGLAVSYEQYF,TGTGCCATCGGACTAGCGGTCTCCTACGAGCAGTACTTC
TRBV18,TRBJ2-5,TRBD1,NA,CASSPPDRVGETQYF,TGTGCCAGCTCACCACCCGACAGGGTCGGAGAGACCCAGTACTTC
TRBV11-2,TRBJ1-6,NA,once,CASSLAGLDSPLHF,TGTGCCAGCAGCTTAGCAGGGTTGGATTCACCCCTCCACTTT
TRBV29-1,TRBJ1-1,NA,few,CSVFRGDTEAFF,TGCAGCGTTTTTCGGGGGGACACTGAAGCTTTCTTT
TRBV18,TRBJ2-1,NA,NA,CASRPDSSYNEQFF,TGTGCCAGCCGACCTGACAGCTCCTACAATGAGCAGTTCTTC
TRBV9,TRBJ1-2,NA,NA,CASSVDSAVSYGYTF,TGTGCCAGCAGCGTAGATTCCGCAGTCTCCTATGGCTACACCTTC
TRBV5-1,TRBJ1-2,TRBD1,NA,CASSLQGDGYTF,TGCGCCAGCAGCTTACAGGGGGATGGCTACACCTTC
TRBV6-1,TRBJ2-5,TRBD1,once,CASSEDREMETQYF,TGTGCCAGCAGTGAGGACAGGGAGATGGAGACCCAGTACTTC
TRBV2,TRBJ2-7,NA,NA,CASSDIGVYEQYF,TGTGCCAGCAGTGATATCGGGGTCTACGAGCAGTACTTC
TRBV11-2,TRBJ1-3,NA,NA,CASRQGRLSGNTIYF,TGTGCCAGCAGACAGGGACGGCTCTCTGGAAACACCATATATTTT
TRBV30,TRBJ1-2,NA,NA,CAWTLTGPFYGYTF,TGTGCCTGGACCCTCACAGGACCCTTCTATGGCTACACCTTC
TRBV25-1,TRBJ1-1,NA,NA,CASLGGRSTEAFF,TGTGCCAGTCTGGGGGGGAGAAGCACTGAAGCTTTCTTT
TRBV3-1/TRBV3-2,TRBJ1-2,NA,NA,CASSQDEGSGKYGYTF,TGTGCCAGCAGCCAAGATGAAGGATCAGGGAAATATGGCTACACCTTC
TRBV7-2,TRBJ2-1,TRBD1,once,CASSLTGGNYNEQFF,TGTGCCAGCAGCTTGACAGGGGGCAACTACAATGAGCAGTTCTTC
TRBV18,TRBJ2-1,TRBD1,NA,CASSPGRDREGHEQFF,TGTGCCAGCTCACCTGGCCGGGACAGGGAAGGCCATGAGCAGTTCTTC
TRBV9,TRBJ2-7,NA,NA,CASSFRGGAEQYF,TGTGCCAGCAGCTTCAGGGGAGGGGCCGAGCAGTACTTC
TRBV30,TRBJ2-7,TRBD2,NA,CAWSVPPASGSRSFYEQYF,TGTGCCTGGAGTGTACCTCCGGCTAGCGGGAGTCGTTCCTTCTACGAGCAGTACTTC
TRBV7-9,TRBJ2-7,TRBD2,NA,CASRSGRGYEQYF,TGTGCCAGCAGGAGCGGGAGGGGATACGAGCAGTACTTC
TRBV5-1,TRBJ1-5,NA,NA,CASSLAPGHNSNQPQHF,TGCGCCAGCAGCTTGGCGCCGGGACACAACAGCAATCAGCCCCAGCATTTT
TRBV5-1,TRBJ1-1,NA,NA,CASSRQVDTEAFF,TGCGCCAGCAGCAGACAGGTAGACACTGAAGCTTTCTTT
TRBV27,TRBJ1-2,TRBD1,NA,CASSQGTVNGYTF,TGTGCCAGCAGTCAGGGGACAGTAAATGGCTACACCTTC
TRBV5-1,TRBJ1-2,NA,NA,CASSLDNVNYGYTF,TGCGCCAGCAGCTTGGACAACGTGAACTATGGCTACACCTTC
TRBV29-1,TRBJ1-1,NA,NA,CSVASRAEAFF,TGCAGCGTCGCTTCGAGGGCTGAAGCTTTCTTT
TRBV3-1/TRBV3-2,TRBJ1-2,NA,NA,CASSQDPIDSAGYTF,TGTGCCAGCAGCCAAGACCCAATCGACTCGGCGGGCTACACCTTC
TRBV11-2,TRBJ2-2,TRBD1,NA,CASSHPHRDRGRIGELFF,TGTGCCAGCAGCCACCCGCACCGGGACAGGGGGCGAATCGGGGAGCTGTTTTTT
TRBV4-3,TRBJ2-7,NA,NA,CASSQDTGARQEVFSYEQYF,TGCGCCAGCAGCCAAGATACTGGCGCGCGACAGGAGGTTTTCTCCTACGAGCAGTACTTC
TRBV6-5,TRBJ1-6,TRBD1,NA,CASSRQGANSPLHF,TGTGCCAGCAGCCGACAGGGGGCGAATTCACCCCTCCACTTT
TRBV3-1/TRBV3-2,TRBJ2-1,NA,NA,CASSGDTYSYNEQFF,TGTGCCAGCAGCGGGGACACCTACTCCTACAATGAGCAGTTCTTC
TRBV5-1,TRBJ2-1,TRBD2,NA,CASSWTSGSGNEQFF,TGCGCCAGCAGCTGGACTAGCGGGAGTGGCAATGAGCAGTTCTTC
TRBV18,TRBJ2-7,TRBD1,NA,CASSPDNGQVTLYEQYF,TGTGCCAGCTCTCCCGACAACGGACAGGTAACCCTCTACGAGCAGTACTTC
TRBV6-4,TRBJ2-1,TRBD2,NA,CASSQLAGFLNNEQFF,TGTGCCAGCAGTCAACTAGCGGGGTTCCTAAACAATGAGCAGTTCTTC
TRBV5-6,TRBJ2-7,TRBD2,NA,CASSSWTSGYEQYF,TGTGCCAGCAGCTCCTGGACTAGCGGCTACGAGCAGTACTTC
TRBV29-1,TRBJ2-3,TRBD1,NA,CSVHRGQGAEDTQYF,TGCAGCGTTCACCGGGGACAGGGGGCGGAAGATACGCAGTATTTT
TRBV9,TRBJ2-2,TRBD2,NA,CASSVVPTGGFNTGELFF,TGTGCCAGCAGCGTAGTTCCGACGGGGGGGTTTAACACCGGGGAGCTGTTTTTT
TRBV2,TRBJ1-1,NA,few,CASFPREGTNTEAFF,TGTGCCAGCTTCCCCAGGGAAGGGACAAACACTGAAGCTTTCTTT
TRBV9,TRBJ1-6,NA,NA,CASSLTGYSPLHF,TGTGCCAGCAGCTTGACAGGTTATTCACCCCTCCACTTT
TRBV27,TRBJ2-1,NA,NA,CASSSNLYWQFF,TGTGCCAGCAGTTCTAACCTGTATTGGCAGTTCTTC
TRBV7-8,TRBJ1-1,NA,NA,CASSLARNTEAFF,TGTGCCAGCAGCTTAGCCAGGAACACTGAAGCTTTCTTT